Shown below are 13 T cell receptor beta chains from a single sample sequenced in a study of cytomegalovirus exposure and HLA in healthy donors. PCR was performed using 60 Vbeta and 13 Jbeta primers. Using immunoSEQ multiplex PCR, the repertoire was profiled, and TCRdb retains in-frame clones only, with some absent. Among more than 95,000 clones, around 70% were seen once, and the ten largest hold roughly 3.2%. The sample taken for sequencing was PBMCs. The receptors here all came from a man aged 25-40 years in good health and CMV-seronegative.

The rearrangement uses TRBV11-1 and TRBJ1-1, with a weak D call TRBD1 (5 bases). CDR1 is SGHAT, CDR2 FQDESV, per germline (reference sequence). Trimming stripped 5 bases from V and 1 base from J, with 11 bases between. The CDR3 spans 14 residues. The CDR3 sequence is CASSRGLRNTEAFF. Written as DNA, the CDR3 is TGTGCCAGCAGCCGGGGACTTCGGAACACTGAAGCTTTCTTT.

The chain links TRBV28 to TRBJ1-1, with D hard to call. The CDR3 spans 13 residues. In germline, CDR1 is MDHEN, CDR2 SYDVKM. V lost 2 bases to trimming and J lost 4 bases, with 8 bases between them. As DNA, the CDR3 is TGTGCCAGCAGTTTACGAGGTGCCACTGAAGCTTTCTTT. Translated: CASSLRGATEAFF.

The chain carries TRBV5-1 and TRBJ2-1; TRBD1 matches at 7 bases. V trimming: 4 bases; J trimming: 8 bases; junction bases outside the gene matches: 12. Germline V gene lookup returns CDR1 SGHRS and CDR2 YFSETQ. The CDR3 extends over 15 amino acids. The chain's CDR3 is CASSPRQGVVHEQFF. CDR3 DNA sequence: TGCGCCAGCAGCCCCCGACAGGGTGTGGTGCATGAGCAGTTCTTC.

The chain has TRBV2 and TRBJ2-5, with unresolved D. From germline, CDR1 is SNHLY and CDR2 FYNNEI. Trimming stripped 2 bases from V and 2 bases from J, with 9 bases between. The CDR3 is 14 residues long. CDR3 sequence: CASSERQTQETQYF. In DNA, the CDR3 is TGTGCCAGCAGTGAAAGGCAGACTCAAGAGACCCAGTACTTC.

The J gene is TRBJ2-5, the V gene TRBV28, with TRBD1 matching 9 bases. Germline assignment: CDR1 MDHEN and CDR2 SYDVKM. The V gene end was trimmed by 4 bases and the J gene end by 5 bases; junction bases not matched to a gene: 2. The length of the CDR3 is 13 residues. This CDR3 is CASSSGQGETQYF. The CDR3 DNA follows: TGTGCCAGCAGTTCCGGACAGGGGGAGACCCAGTACTTC.

This chain links TRBV11-3 with TRBJ2-3, with TRBD2 identical over 9 bases. This CDR3 region has 16 residues. Germline trimming cut 8 bases from V and 4 bases from J; bases unmatched to any gene: 13. Per germline, CDR1 SGHNT and CDR2 YENEEA. The CDR3 nucleotides are TGTGCCAGCGGCCCCCGGGGTAGCGGGAGTTCAGATACGCAGTATTTT. Its protein product is CASGPRGSGSSDTQYF.

The chain combines TRBV28 with TRBJ1-1, with D possibly matching TRBD1 (6 bases). The CDR3 sequence is 15 residues long. Trimming took 5 bases from V and 4 from J, leaving 17 bases between them. The germline V gene has CDR1 MDHEN and CDR2 SYDVKM. CDR3 coding DNA: TGTGCCAGCAGTCAAGCCCTACAGGGCTCCACTGAAGCTTTCTTT. Amino acids: CASSQALQGSTEAFF.

The V call is TRBV5-6, the J call TRBJ2-3; 7 nucleotides agree with TRBD2. Germline CDR1 SGHDT, CDR2 YYEEEE. Trimming at V came to 4 bases and at J to 5 bases, leaving 7 bases not matched to a gene. The CDR3 contains 14 residues. The CDR3 reads CASSPGLVGDTQYF. The CDR3, as DNA: TGTGCCAGCAGCCCCGGACTAGTCGGAGATACGCAGTATTTT.

The chain uses TRBV7-2 and TRBJ1-4; 8 nucleotides match TRBD1. V lost 6 bases to trimming and J lost 0 bases; unmatched junction nucleotides: 6. This CDR3 is 16 amino acids long. Per the germline V gene, CDR1 is SGHTA and CDR2 is FQGNSA. CDR3 protein: CASRRQGTSTNEKLFF. DNA of the CDR3: TGTGCCAGCAGACGACAGGGGACCTCAACTAATGAAAAACTGTTTTTT. Full variable domain (missing parts from reference TRBV7-2 and TRBJ1-4): GAGVSQSPSNKVTEKGKDVELRCDPISGHTALYWYRQSLGQGLEFLIYFQGNSAPDKSGLPSDRFSAERTGGSVSTLTIQRTQQEDSAVYLCASRRQGTSTNEKLFFGSGTQLSVL.

Written as DNA, the CDR3 is TGTGCCAGCAGGAGAGGTCGAACTTACAATGAGCAGTTCTTC. Its protein is CASRRGRTYNEQFF. The chain carries TRBV6-5 and TRBJ2-1; D not resolved. V gave up 6 bases and J gave up 4 bases, with 13 bases separating them. In germline, CDR1 is MNHEY, CDR2 SVGAGI. This CDR3 spans 14 amino acids.

The chain carries TRBV10-3 and TRBJ2-3; 7 bases agree with TRBD1. Germline values: CDR1 ENHRY, CDR2 SYGVKD. The CDR3 loop spans 13 amino acids. V was clipped by 8 bases and J by 4 bases; unmatched bases: 6. CDR3 nucleotide sequence: TGTGCCATCGCCGAAGGGGGCGCAGATACGCAGTATTTT. Its protein is CAIAEGGADTQYF.

This clone was detected only once. The chain carries TRBV2 and TRBJ1-2, with D perhaps matching TRBD1 (6 bases). The CDR3 spans 15 residues. The ends were cut back, 5 bases at V and 2 bases at J, with 15 bases in the middle. Germline V gene data show CDR1 as SNHLY and CDR2 as FYNNEI. CDR3 protein: CASSSRGGLNYGYTF. The CDR3 DNA reads TGTGCCAGCAGTTCTAGGGGGGGGCTCAACTATGGCTACACCTTC. The entire variable domain, with the rest obtained from reference TRBV2 and TRBJ1-2, is as follows: EPEVTQTPSHQVTQMGQEVILRCVPISNHLYFYWYRQILGQKVEFLVSFYNNEISEKSEIFDDQFSVERPDGSNFTLKIRSTKLEDSAMYFCASSSRGGLNYGYTFGSGTRLTVV.

This rearrangement joins TRBV18 to TRBJ2-2; TRBD2 matches 9 bases. J gave up 2 bases and V 2 bases, and 6 bases lay outside the gene matches. The CDR3 runs 17 residues. Looked up from germline, CDR1 is KGHSH and CDR2 is LQKENI. CDR3 nucleotides: TGTGCCAGCTCACCATCGGGACTAGCCGGTAACACCGGGGAGCTGTTTTTT. The encoded protein is CASSPSGLAGNTGELFF. The entire variable domain, with the rest obtained from reference TRBV18 and TRBJ2-2, is as follows: NAGVMQNPRHLVRRRGQEARLRCSPMKGHSHVYWYRQLPEEGLKFMVYLQKENIIDESGMPKERFSAEFPKEGPSILRIQQVVRGDSAAYFCASSPSGLAGNTGELFFGEGSRLTVL.